The T cell receptor beta chain under discussion was sequenced for a study of cytomegalovirus exposure and HLA in healthy donors. Study-wide results and caveats: The likely explanation for a cluster of highly shared sequence variants was sequencing artifact. Most TCR sequences proved rare, with some public TCRs found in many donors. TCR beta sequences numbering around 15,000 were associated with HLA alleles at 0.05 false discovery rate in a later analysis.

60 Vbeta and 13 Jbeta primers were used in PCR. Here immunoSEQ multiplex PCR was the method, and the copy in TCRdb shows in-frame clones only, minus some. The sample includes about 94,000 clones, over 70% seen only once; the top ten take under 25%. Germline values: CDR1 LGHNA, CDR2 YNFKEQ. The germline V and J ends were trimmed by 4 bases and 0 bases, with 4 bases remaining between them. The CDR3 loop spans 13 amino acids. A note on this clone: Antigen specificity is unknown.

The sequencing input was PBMCs. V is TRBV4-2 and J is TRBJ1-5; D is uncertain. The sequence came from a man aged 25-45 years in good health and CMV-seropositive. CDR3 nucleotides: TGTGCCAGCAGCCTACATAGCAATCAGCCCCAGCATTTT. Protein sequence: CASSLHSNQPQHF.